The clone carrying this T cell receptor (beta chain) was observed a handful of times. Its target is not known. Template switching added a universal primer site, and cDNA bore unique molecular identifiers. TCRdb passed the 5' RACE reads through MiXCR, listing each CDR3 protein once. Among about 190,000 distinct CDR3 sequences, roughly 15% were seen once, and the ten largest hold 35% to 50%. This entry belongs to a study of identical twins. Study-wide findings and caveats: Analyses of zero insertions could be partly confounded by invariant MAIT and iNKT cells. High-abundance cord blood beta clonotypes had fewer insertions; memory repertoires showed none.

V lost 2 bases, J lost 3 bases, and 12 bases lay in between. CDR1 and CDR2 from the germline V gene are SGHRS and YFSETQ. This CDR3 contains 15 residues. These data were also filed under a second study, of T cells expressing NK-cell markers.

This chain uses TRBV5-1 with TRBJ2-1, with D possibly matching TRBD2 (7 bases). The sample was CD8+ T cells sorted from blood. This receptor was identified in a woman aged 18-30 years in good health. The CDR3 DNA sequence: TGCGCCAGCAGCTTTGGGGGGGGCGACTACAATGAGCAGTTCTTC. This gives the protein CASSFGGGDYNEQFF.